This section outlines one T cell receptor beta chain sequence together with its context. The data derive from a study of cytomegalovirus exposure and HLA in healthy donors. Turning to the study itself: The use of the same platform for the 90 to 150 validation repertoires and the 666 first-cohort repertoires was reported by a later analysis.

TCRdb's table, derived via immunoSEQ multiplex PCR, lists solely in-frame clones and lacks some. Found here are approximately 100,000 clones, roughly 90% of them singletons; the top ten hold 5.5% to 7.5%. An approximately 120-subject validation cohort, separate from the roughly 670-subject first cohort, supplied the donors. This CDR3 comprises 14 residues. The ends lost 5 bases at V and 9 bases at J; junction bases unmatched: 7. Germline CDR1 reads SGHAT; CDR2 reads FQNNGV. This chain links TRBV11-2 with TRBJ2-1; 10 nucleotides align to TRBD2. The receptor comes from a man younger than 35 in good health and CMV-seropositive. The sample taken for sequencing was PBMCs. The CDR3 DNA follows: TGTGCCAGCAGCCGCACTAGCGGGACTTCTGAGCAGTTCTTC. Translation: CASSRTSGTSEQFF. Full variable domain (rest looked up from reference TRBV11-2 and TRBJ2-1): EAGVAQSPRYKIIEKRQSVAFWCNPISGHATLYWYQQILGQGPKLLIQFQNNGVVDDSQLPKDRFSAERLKGVDSTLKIQPAKLEDSAVYLCASSRTSGTSEQFFGPGTRLTVL.